Listed below are T cell receptor beta chains from one sample, sequenced in a study of T cell responses to AZD1222 COVID-19 vaccine. Assay used: immunoSEQ multiplex PCR; TCRdb lists only in-frame clones, some missing. The table lists hundreds of thousands of clones, 93% of them singletons. Sequencing used peripheral blood, obtained on day 0 of MenACWY control vaccination. These receptors came from an adult in good health. Each CDR3 is given with its conserved first and last residue. Each record gives: J gene, V gene, D gene, CDR3 DNA, CDR3 protein. A D gene is named only where the DNA matches it firmly.

TRBJ1-1 | TRBV6-6 | - | TGTGCCAGCAGTGGGTGGGGGACCGACACTGAAGCTTTCTTT | CASSGWGTDTEAFF
TRBJ2-7 | TRBV28 | - | TGTGCCACCACCCCCCGGACGCTGGGGGAGGAGCAGTACTTC | CATTPRTLGEEQYF
TRBJ2-1 | TRBV18 | - | TGTGCCAGCTCACCAGGACAGACAACCTACAATGAGCAGTTCTTC | CASSPGQTTYNEQFF
TRBJ1-5 | TRBV6-5 | - | TGTGCCAGCCGACCGGGGGGCAATCAGCCCCAGCATTTT | CASRPGGNQPQHF
TRBJ2-1 | TRBV11-2 | TRBD2 | TGTGCCAGCAGCTTACAGCGGGGACCCTACAATGAGCAGTTCTTC | CASSLQRGPYNEQFF
TRBJ1-2 | TRBV28 | - | TGTGCCAGCTCAAGCGGAGCAAATGGCTACACCTTC | CASSSGANGYTF
TRBJ2-7 | TRBV7-2 | TRBD1 | TGTGCCAGCAGCTCTCCGGGACAGGCGCCATCCTACGAGCAGTACTTC | CASSSPGQAPSYEQYF
TRBJ2-4 | TRBV2 | TRBD2 | TGTGCCAGCAGTCTGGGACTAGAGGGCATTCAGTACTTC | CASSLGLEGIQYF
TRBJ2-6 | TRBV9 | - | TGTGCCAGCAGCGTAGCCCCTTCAGGACCGGGAAGGGTTGGGGCCAACGTCCTGACTTTC | CASSVAPSGPGRVGANVLTF
TRBJ1-1 | TRBV7-2 | - | TGTGCCAGCAGCCCCACGCCATTGAACACTGAAGCTTTCTTT | CASSPTPLNTEAFF